This passage covers 22 T cell receptor beta chains from one sample sequenced in a study of blood T cell repertoires in COVID-19. Measured with immunoSEQ multiplex PCR; TCRdb has only the in-frame clones, and not every one. Of roughly 240,000 clones in the sample, about nine tenths were seen once. Sequences were obtained from peripheral blood. Source of these receptors: a woman aged 60-75 years who had recovered from COVID-19.

The rearrangement joins TRBV4-2 to TRBJ2-3; 9 bases agree with TRBD2. Trimming took 7 bases from V and 0 from J; bases not matched to a gene: 8. From germline, CDR1 is LGHNA and CDR2 YNFKEQ. The CDR3 spans 16 residues. CDR3 in amino acids: CASTLQAGGSTDTQYF. CDR3 DNA: TGTGCCAGCACCCTCCAGGCGGGGGGGAGCACAGATACGCAGTATTTT.

V is TRBV10-1 and J is TRBJ2-2; 10 positions agree with TRBD2. V lost 9 bases and J lost 7; bases outside the gene matches: 8. The CDR3 is made up of 14 amino acids. Germline V CDR1 and CDR2: WNHNN, SYGVQD (reference sequence). Here the CDR3 DNA reads TGCGCCAGGGGAGCGGGGGGGCCCGTCGGGGAGCTGTTTTTT. This sequence encodes CARGAGGPVGELFF.

This rearrangement joins TRBV2 to TRBJ2-1; D may be TRBD1 (6 bases). CDR1 SNHLY and CDR2 FYNNEI come from the germline V gene. CDR3 length: 14 amino acids. Trimming removed 2 bases from V and 4 bases from J, with 9 bases in between. The CDR3 region is CASSEQGSYNEQFF. The CDR3 nucleotides read TGTGCCAGCAGTGAACAGGGGTCTTACAATGAGCAGTTCTTC.

V gene TRBV12-3 or TRBV12-4 combines with J gene TRBJ1-1; TRBD1 might be the D (5 bases). V lost 7 bases and J lost 7, with 16 bases in between. The CDR3 has 13 amino acids. CDR3 DNA sequence: TGTGCCAGCACCAGGACGCGGGGCAGTGAAGCTTTCTTT. Its protein is CASTRTRGSEAFF.

CDR3 amino acids: CASSQPGGIGLETQYF. CDR3 nucleotides: TGTGCCAGCAGTCAACCTGGGGGGATAGGGTTAGAGACCCAGTACTTC. The rearrangement links TRBV11-3 to TRBJ2-5; the D gene is possibly TRBD2 (6 bases). This CDR3 has 16 residues. Germline V CDR1 and CDR2: SGHNT, YENEEA. Trimming removed 6 bases at V and 4 bases at J, with 21 bases between.

This rearrangement joins TRBV12-3 or TRBV12-4 to TRBJ2-3; TRBD1 is a possible D gene (6 bases). The CDR3 contains 12 residues. V lost 7 bases and J lost 1, with 6 bases in between. The CDR3 region has the DNA TGTGCCAGCAAGGGGGGCACAGATACGCAGTATTTT. Translation gives CASKGGTDTQYF.

This chain connects TRBV5-4 to TRBJ2-3, with 8 bases fitting TRBD1. The CDR3 is 16 residues long. Germline CDR1 SGHNT, CDR2 YYREEE (reference sequence). V lost 2 bases to trimming and J lost 5 bases; unmatched junction nucleotides: 10. The CDR3 nucleotides are TGTGCCAGCAGCTTTCCAGGGCAGGGGGCAGAAGATACGCAGTATTTT. The encoded protein is CASSFPGQGAEDTQYF.

The rearrangement joins TRBV21-1 to TRBJ2-2; the D call TRBD2 from the table was never checked on the DNA. TRBV21-1 is marked as a pseudogene. The CDR3 loop spans 14 amino acids. CDR3 coding DNA: TGTGCCAGCCAGGAGGGCACAGGCACCGGGGAGCTGTTTTTT. Translation: CASQEGTGTGELFF.

The chain uses TRBV7-8 and TRBJ1-5, with 7 bases aligning to TRBD1. CDR3 length equals 14 residues. Trimming at V came to 6 bases and at J to 3 bases, leaving 5 bases not matched to a gene. Germline V gives CDR1 SGHVS, CDR2 FQNEAQ. CDR3 coding DNA: TGTGCCAGCAGTATTGGGACAGTCAATCAGCCCCAGCATTTT. Amino acids: CASSIGTVNQPQHF. Looking up the rest from reference TRBV7-8 and TRBJ1-5 gives the full variable domain: GAGVSQSPRYKVAKRGQDVALRCDPISGHVSLFWYQQALGQGPEFLTYFQNEAQLDKSGLPSDRFFAERPEGSVSTLKIQRTQQEDSAVYLCASSIGTVNQPQHFGDGTRLSIL.

The V gene is TRBV9, the J gene TRBJ1-3, with no clear D. The CDR3 has 16 residues. Trimming took 4 bases from V and 4 from J, leaving 18 bases between them. Germline loops: CDR1 SGDLS, CDR2 YYNGEE. The CDR3 sequence is CASSPPGGYIGNTIYF. CDR3 DNA sequence: TGTGCCAGCAGCCCCCCGGGAGGCTATATAGGAAACACCATATATTTT.

The rearrangement links TRBV7-6 to TRBJ2-7; D gene uncertain. The CDR3 consists of 14 residues. From germline, CDR1 is SGHVS and CDR2 FNYEAQ. Trimming cost V 2 bases and J 0 bases, with 8 bases left between them. This chain's CDR3 is CASSLQATSYEQYF. CDR3 nucleotides: TGTGCCAGCAGCTTACAGGCTACCTCCTACGAGCAGTACTTC.

This chain joins TRBV6-6 and TRBJ2-5, with D perhaps TRBD1 (5 bases). Looked up from germline, CDR1 is MNHNY and CDR2 is SVGAGI (reference sequence). The CDR3 runs to 12 residues. Trimming shortened V by 4 bases and J by 5 bases, and 8 bases separated the two germline ends. CDR3 protein: CASSWGSETQYF. In nucleotides, the CDR3 is TGTGCCAGCAGTTGGGGCTCGGAGACCCAGTACTTC.

This sequence joins TRBV18 and TRBJ1-5; possible D gene TRBD1, 6 bases. V was shortened by 2 bases and J by 2 bases, with 19 bases between the two germline ends. This CDR3 is built from 18 residues. Germline V gene data show CDR1 as KGHSH and CDR2 as LQKENI. The CDR3 region has the DNA TGTGCCAGCTCACCAACTCAAACTGGACAGATCGGCAATCAGCCCCAGCATTTT. This codes for CASSPTQTGQIGNQPQHF. The full variable domain, with the rest looked up from reference TRBV18 and TRBJ1-5, is NAGVMQNPRHLVRRRGQEARLRCSPMKGHSHVYWYRQLPEEGLKFMVYLQKENIIDESGMPKERFSAEFPKEGPSILRIQQVVRGDSAAYFCASSPTQTGQIGNQPQHFGDGTRLSIL.

The chain recombines TRBV3-1 (or the pseudogene TRBV3-2) with TRBJ1-1, with unresolved D. CDR1 is LGHDT and CDR2 is YNNKEL in the germline V gene (reference sequence). The CDR3 totals 15 residues. Trimming removed 0 bases from V and 11 bases from J, with 19 bases in between. The CDR3 loop is CASSQDLGSPGRAFF. CDR3 DNA sequence: TGTGCCAGCAGCCAAGACCTGGGGTCCCCCGGGAGGGCTTTCTTT.

This chain uses TRBV29-1 with TRBJ1-5; D is perhaps TRBD1 (5 bases). This CDR3 spans 13 amino acids. Looked up from germline, CDR1 is SQVTM and CDR2 is ANQGSEA. The V and J ends lost 7 bases and 1 base respectively, with 11 bases between them. The CDR3 is CSAIGGSNQPQHF. CDR3 DNA sequence: TGCAGCGCTATCGGGGGAAGCAATCAGCCCCAGCATTTT.

V is TRBV29-1 and J is TRBJ2-1; tentative D call: TRBD2 (7 bases). Germline CDR1 and CDR2: SQVTM and ANQGSEA. V was cut by 7 bases and J by 10 bases, with 20 bases left in between. CDR3 length: 13 amino acids. The CDR3 coding sequence is TGCAGCGGTCTTACGGGGGGCCAAGGGGAGCAGTTCTTC. Protein sequence: CSGLTGGQGEQFF.

This chain connects TRBV29-1 to TRBJ2-1, with TRBD2 identical over 8 bases. The trim removed 5 bases at V and 4 bases at J, leaving 4 bases unmatched. CDR3 length: 13 amino acids. CDR1 and CDR2 (germline): SQVTM, ANQGSEA. The CDR3 DNA reads as TGCAGCGTTTTAGCGGGGCGATACAATGAGCAGTTCTTC. Its protein is CSVLAGRYNEQFF.

This clone appeared once. The V call is TRBV11-1, the J call TRBJ2-7; 8 bases are a match to TRBD1. The CDR3 runs 14 residues. With 5 bases clipped from V and 5 bases from J, the junction kept 8 bases outside the gene matches. CDR1 and CDR2 (germline): SGHAT, FQDESV (reference sequence). The CDR3 sequence is CASSGQGPTDEQYF. The CDR3 bases are TGTGCCAGCAGCGGACAGGGCCCCACGGACGAGCAGTACTTC.

This rearrangement joins TRBV19 to TRBJ1-2; D possibly corresponds to TRBD1 (5 bases). Germline lookup yields CDR1 LNHDA and CDR2 SQIVND (reference sequence). Trimming shortened V by 6 bases and J by 4 bases, and 15 bases separated the two germline ends. This CDR3 has 14 amino acids. As DNA, the CDR3 is TGTGCCAGTAGAGGGGAAAGGGCCGGCTATGGCTACACCTTC. It yields the protein CASRGERAGYGYTF. Full variable domain (missing parts from reference TRBV19 and TRBJ1-2): DGGITQSPKYLFRKEGQNVTLSCEQNLNHDAMYWYRQDPGQGLRLIYYSQIVNDFQKGDIAEGYSVSREKKESFPLTVTSAQKNPTAFYLCASRGERAGYGYTFGSGTRLTVV.

This chain joins TRBV24-1 and TRBJ2-5, with TRBD2 as a possible D gene (6 bases). V lost 0 bases, J lost 2 bases, and 9 bases lay in between. The CDR3 is made up of 15 amino acids. CDR1 and CDR2 from the germline V gene are KGHDR and SFDVKD. The CDR3 DNA follows: TGTGCCACCAGTGATTTGAGCGCGGGGCAAGAGACCCAGTACTTC. The encoded protein is CATSDLSAGQETQYF.

This chain links TRBV5-1 with TRBJ1-2, with 7 bases matching TRBD1. V lost 2 bases to trimming and J lost 8 bases; unmatched junction nucleotides: 3. CDR1 is SGHRS, CDR2 YFSETQ, per germline. The CDR3 loop spans 12 amino acids. Written as DNA, the CDR3 is TGCGCCAGCAGCTTTCAGGGGGAGGGCTACACCTTC. This encodes CASSFQGEGYTF.

The count of this clone is one. The rearrangement joins TRBV6-2 or TRBV6-3 to TRBJ1-1; TRBD1 aligns across 9 bases. This CDR3 contains 20 residues. V lost 0 bases, J lost 3 bases, and 17 bases stayed unmatched. Germline loops: CDR1 MNHEY, CDR2 SVGEGT. The CDR3 sequence: CASSYSHVIGQGTVDTEAFF. The CDR3 region has the DNA TGTGCCAGCAGTTACTCCCATGTTATTGGACAGGGGACGGTGGACACTGAAGCTTTCTTT.